The 27 T cell receptor beta chains given below trace back to one sample, sequenced in a study of human T cells and chemical hapten exposure. The time point is: pre-sensitization, week 0. The treatment was: therapeutic diphenylcyclopropenone sensitization with weekly scalp DPC. Each CDR3 protein gets one entry after TCRdb re-called the RACE reads with MiXCR. In the table there are over 70,000 distinct CDR3 sequences, about 15% of which are singletons. Sample: whole blood, taken in connection with sensitization to the hapten diphenylcyclopropenone (DPC). These receptors were obtained from a woman aged 45 to 65 with alopecia areata. Some clones in this sample may be carry-over from other donors' samples.

In DNA, the CDR3 is TGTGCCAGCAGTACCACCCCCCGGCAGGGGCATGACTATGGCTACACCTTC. It translates to CASSTTPRQGHDYGYTF. The gene calls are TRBV27 and TRBJ1-2, with a tentative D call TRBD1 (6 bases). The CDR3 contains 17 residues. CDR1 and CDR2 from the germline V gene are MNHEY and SMNVEV (reference sequence). V was clipped by 5 bases and J by 3 bases, with 22 bases between them.

The chain carries TRBV20-1 and TRBJ2-3; a possible D gene is TRBD2 (5 bases). Germline V gene data show CDR1 as DFQATT and CDR2 as SNEGSKA (reference sequence). Trimming removed 6 bases from V and 9 bases from J, with 25 bases in between. The CDR3 is 15 amino acids. In DNA, the CDR3 is TGCAGTGCGCGCGCCGCGGAGGTTGCACCGGAGACGCAGTATTTT. Translating gives CSARAAEVAPETQYF.

The chain joins TRBV9 to TRBJ2-1; no reliable D call. The CDR3 consists of 14 residues. Germline V CDR1 and CDR2: SGDLS, YYNGEE. V dropped 0 bases and J dropped 8 bases, with 12 bases sitting between them. The CDR3: CASSVGHSLDEQFF. CDR3 bases: TGTGCCAGCAGCGTAGGGCACAGCCTGGATGAGCAGTTCTTC.

V usage is TRBV18 and J usage is TRBJ2-7; D may correspond to TRBD1 or TRBD2 (6 bases each). Germline V gene lookup returns CDR1 KGHSH and CDR2 LQKENI. The germline V and J ends were trimmed by 6 bases and 6 bases, with 15 bases remaining between them. This CDR3 has 13 amino acids. The CDR3 is CASSPPGAGEQYF. The CDR3 nucleotides read TGTGCCAGCTCGCCTCCGGGGGCTGGCGAGCAGTACTTC.

The chain joins TRBV12-2 to TRBJ2-7. TRBV12-2 is a documented pseudogene. The CDR3 has 18 residues. The CDR3 reads CASRLENVVKTNSYEQYF. CDR3 nucleotide sequence: TGTGCAAGTCGCTTAGAGAACGTGGTTAAGACCAACTCCTACGAGCAGTACTTC.

The chain combines TRBV12-5 with TRBJ2-5; TRBD2 aligns across 7 bases. Germline V CDR1 and CDR2: LGHNT, FRNRAP. The CDR3 length is 17 residues. V shed 7 bases and J 4 bases; nucleotides not matched to a gene: 18. CDR3 DNA: TGTGCTAGTGCCCCTATCTACGGGAGGAATGGTGTAGAGACCCAGTACTTC. It translates to CASAPIYGRNGVETQYF.

The J gene is TRBJ2-5, the V gene TRBV29-1; 8 bases map to TRBD2. CDR1 SQVTM and CDR2 ANQGSEA come from the germline V gene. The CDR3 has 17 residues. V shed 7 bases, J shed 3 bases, and the junction held 19 bases outside the gene matches. The chain's CDR3 is CSGILADYFYSKETQYF. In DNA form, the CDR3 reads TGCAGCGGCATACTAGCGGATTATTTCTATAGCAAAGAGACCCAGTACTTC.

This chain uses TRBV28 with TRBJ2-5; D is undetermined. CDR1 MDHEN and CDR2 SYDVKM come from the germline V gene. V was clipped by 6 bases and J by 4 bases, with 9 bases between them. This CDR3 region has 12 residues. CDR3 DNA: TGTGCCAGCAGGACGACCCGAGAGACCCAGTACTTC. It specifies CASRTTRETQYF.

In this sample, this clonotype turned up many times. V is TRBV29-1 and J is TRBJ2-7; TRBD1 might be the D (6 bases). The germline V gene encodes CDR1 SQVTM and CDR2 ANQGSEA. The CDR3 has 13 residues. Trimming stripped 2 bases from V and 1 base from J, with 9 bases between. The CDR3, as DNA: TGCAGCGTTGAAAGCGACAGGTCCTACGAGCAGTACTTC. Its translation: CSVESDRSYEQYF.

The chain carries TRBV5-1 and TRBJ2-3; D unresolved. The germline V gene encodes CDR1 SGHRS and CDR2 YFSETQ. Deletions cut 0 bases from V and 4 bases from J, with 9 bases between. The CDR3 length is 14 residues. CDR3 sequence: CASSLGSQADTQYF. DNA of the CDR3: TGCGCCAGCAGCTTGGGGTCGCAGGCAGATACGCAGTATTTT.

DNA for the CDR3: TGTGCCAGCAGGAGGGAGAAGAATGAGCAGTTCTTC. It translates to CASRREKNEQFF. The chain links TRBV14 to TRBJ2-1, with D maybe TRBD2 (5 bases). The germline V gene has CDR1 SGHDN and CDR2 FVKESK. The CDR3 is 12 residues long. The ends were cut back, 6 bases at V and 7 bases at J, with 10 bases in the middle.

This clonotype was counted a few times. This chain uses TRBV9 with TRBJ1-1, with D maybe TRBD1 (6 bases). The germline V and J ends were trimmed by 7 bases and 4 bases, with 17 bases remaining between them. CDR3 length: 14 residues. CDR1 is SGDLS, CDR2 YYNGEE, per germline. The CDR3 DNA follows: TGTGCCAGCGCCCGAGGGGGTGACGGCACTGAAGCTTTCTTT. It specifies CASARGGDGTEAFF.

This clonotype was observed at least ten times. The chain recombines TRBV6-5 with TRBJ2-3, with 8 bases aligning to TRBD1. V shed 6 bases, J shed 1 base, and the junction held 6 bases outside the gene matches. Per germline, CDR1 MNHEY and CDR2 SVGAGI. This CDR3 comprises 15 residues. The CDR3 region is CASRLDRAGTDTQYF. The CDR3 DNA reads as TGTGCCAGCAGGCTGGACAGGGCGGGCACAGATACGCAGTATTTT.

The rearrangement uses TRBV2 and TRBJ2-7; the D gene is possibly TRBD1 (6 bases). V shed 6 bases and J shed 5 bases, with 11 bases lying between them. Germline V CDR1 and CDR2: SNHLY, FYNNEI. The CDR3 is made up of 12 amino acids. DNA of the CDR3: TGTGCCAGCAGGACGGACAGCGACGAGCAGTACTTC. Its protein product is CASRTDSDEQYF.

The genes are TRBV4-1 and TRBJ2-7; TRBD1 might be the D (5 bases). Deletions cut 4 bases from V and 6 bases from J, with 16 bases between. CDR1 and CDR2 from the germline V gene are MGHRA and YSYEKL. The CDR3 runs 14 residues. The CDR3 spells CASSPLVRALEQYF. CDR3 in DNA: TGCGCCAGCAGCCCCCTGGTCAGGGCCCTCGAGCAGTACTTC.

The rearrangement uses TRBV10-3 and TRBJ1-1; tentatively, D is TRBD1 (5 bases). Germline-derived CDR1 and CDR2 are ENHRY and SYGVKD. This CDR3 has 13 amino acids. Trimming pared 8 bases from V and 5 bases from J, leaving 15 bases between. CDR3 in DNA: TGTGCCATCGGCGCGGGGGTCCGGACTGAAGCTTTCTTT. Encoded protein: CAIGAGVRTEAFF.

This clonotype has a handful of counts. This sequence joins TRBV4-1 and TRBJ1-4; D possibly corresponds to TRBD1 (6 bases). With 1 base removed from V and 3 bases from J, the gap between germline ends came to 15 bases. The CDR3 contains 17 residues. Germline V gives CDR1 MGHRA, CDR2 YSYEKL. CDR3 DNA: TGCGCCAGCAGCCAAGTTGGGACAATTACAGCTAATGAAAAACTGTTTTTT. It yields the protein CASSQVGTITANEKLFF.

This clonotype showed up many times. The chain employs TRBV28 and TRBJ2-7; the match to TRBD2 covers 11 bases. Trimming took 5 bases from V and 4 from J; bases not matched to a gene: 7. Germline V gene data show CDR1 as MDHEN and CDR2 as SYDVKM. The CDR3 is made up of 15 amino acids. Here the CDR3 DNA reads TGTGCCAGCAGTACGCTAGCGGGAGGTCTATACGAGCAGTACTTC. Protein product: CASSTLAGGLYEQYF.

The CDR3 loop reads CASQVAATYHNEQFF. The CDR3 DNA reads as TGTGCCAGCCAGGTCGCGGCCACCTATCACAATGAGCAGTTCTTC. The rearrangement links TRBV25-1 to TRBJ2-1; no definite D call. In germline, CDR1 is MGHDK, CDR2 SYGVNS. The V gene lost 8 bases and the J gene lost 5 bases, with 19 bases spanning the gap. The CDR3 has 15 residues.

Many counts were recorded for this clonotype. This chain connects TRBV29-1 to TRBJ2-7, with 10 bases fitting TRBD2. The CDR3 length is 15 residues. Germline V lookup: CDR1 SQVTM, CDR2 ANQGSEA. J was trimmed by 6 bases and V by 3 bases; bases with no gene match: 11. The CDR3 region has the DNA TGCAGCGTTGAGGCGGGGCTAGCGGGAGCCTCCGAGCAGTACTTC. The encoded protein is CSVEAGLAGASEQYF.

The chain links TRBV28 to TRBJ2-5; 12 positions match TRBD2. Germline assignment: CDR1 MDHEN and CDR2 SYDVKM. The CDR3 is 14 residues long. The trim removed 10 bases at V and 2 bases at J, leaving 5 bases unmatched. The CDR3 sequence: CATQTSGSQETQYF. The CDR3 coding sequence is TGTGCCACCCAGACTAGCGGGAGTCAAGAGACCCAGTACTTC.

The rearrangement joins TRBV7-8 to TRBJ2-5; 11 bases line up with TRBD2. With 3 bases clipped from V and 5 bases from J, the junction kept 20 bases outside the gene matches. This CDR3 region has 20 residues. Germline-derived CDR1 and CDR2 are SGHVS and FQNEAQ. CDR3 residues: CASSFTSYRGTSGAPETQYF. The CDR3 nucleotides are TGTGCCAGCAGCTTCACCTCGTACCGGGGGACTAGCGGAGCCCCGGAGACCCAGTACTTC.

This sequence joins TRBV29-1 and TRBJ1-2; D is uncertain. V was shortened by 7 bases and J by 8 bases, with 14 bases between the two germline ends. The CDR3 extends over 11 amino acids. From germline, CDR1 is SQVTM and CDR2 ANQGSEA. The CDR3 spells CSGTDGGGYTF. The DNA of the CDR3 is TGCAGCGGAACAGATGGAGGGGGCTACACCTTC. The full variable domain, its missing parts supplied by reference TRBV29-1 and TRBJ1-2, is SAVISQKPSRDICQRGTSLTIQCQVDSQVTMMFWYRQQPGQSLTLIATANQGSEATYESGFVIDKFPISRPNLTFSTLTVSNMSPEDSSIYLCSGTDGGGYTFGSGTRLTVV.

The V gene is TRBV11-1, the J gene TRBJ1-2; tentative D call: TRBD1 (6 bases). The ends were cut back, 5 bases at V and 4 bases at J, with 14 bases in the middle. This CDR3 contains 14 residues. Germline assignment: CDR1 SGHAT and CDR2 FQDESV (reference sequence). In DNA, the CDR3 is TGTGCCAGCAGCCCCCGGACAGAGAGCTATGGCTACACCTTC. This translates into CASSPRTESYGYTF. The full variable domain, with the rest looked up from reference TRBV11-1 and TRBJ1-2, is EAEVAQSPRYKITEKSQAVAFWCDPISGHATLYWYRQILGQGPELLVQFQDESVVDDSQLPKDRFSAERLKGVDSTLKIQPAELGDSAMYLCASSPRTESYGYTFGSGTRLTVV.

The sample holds a few counts of this clonotype. This sequence joins TRBV6-1 and TRBJ1-1; D unclear. This CDR3 region has 15 residues. The germline V gene encodes CDR1 MNHNS and CDR2 SASEGT. Trimming removed 5 bases at V and 7 bases at J, with 20 bases between. Here the CDR3 reads CASSPRAKLELEAFF. The CDR3 coding sequence is TGTGCCAGCAGTCCCCGGGCTAAATTGGAGCTTGAAGCTTTCTTT.

This clonotype was seen more than once but under ten times. This chain's CDR3 is CASSVDSWSTGELFF. The CDR3 coding sequence is TGTGCCAGCAGTGTGGATAGTTGGAGCACCGGGGAGCTGTTTTTT. The V and J genes are TRBV25-1 and TRBJ2-2; D gene uncertain. Trimming left V 4 bases short and J 4 bases short, with 13 bases between. The CDR3 totals 15 residues. The germline CDR1 and CDR2 sequences are MGHDK and SYGVNS.

This clonotype was observed a handful of times. The chain combines TRBV7-9 with TRBJ2-7; 13 positions match TRBD2. Germline V gives CDR1 SEHNR, CDR2 FQNEAQ (reference sequence). The CDR3 contains 14 residues. V trimming: 1 base; J trimming: 6 bases; junction bases outside the gene matches: 0. DNA for the CDR3: TGTGCCAGCAGCTTAGGGACTAGCGGGAGCGAGCAGTACTTC. Residues: CASSLGTSGSEQYF.